A single sample gave rise to the 4 T cell receptor beta chains below, sequenced in a study of blood T cell repertoires in COVID-19. TCRdb's table, derived via immunoSEQ multiplex PCR, lists solely in-frame clones and lacks some. Of fewer than 300,000 clones listed, approximately 90% are singletons. What was sequenced was peripheral blood. The receptor source for this set is a woman between 25 and 40 years old with COVID-19, enrolled during active disease.

The chain links TRBV9 to TRBJ2-1; no clear D gene. The CDR3 extends over 17 amino acids. Between the trimmed V and J ends, which lost 1 base and 4 bases, there was a span of 18 bases. Germline CDR1 reads SGDLS; CDR2 reads YYNGEE. The chain's CDR3 is CASSVLSDHATYNEQFF. Here the CDR3 DNA reads TGTGCCAGCAGCGTATTAAGCGACCATGCGACTTACAATGAGCAGTTCTTC. The whole variable domain, remainder taken from reference TRBV9 and TRBJ2-1, is DSGVTQTPKHLITATGQRVTLRCSPRSGDLSVYWYQQSLDQGLQFLIQYYNGEERAKGNILERFSAQQFPDLHSELNLSSLELGDSALYFCASSVLSDHATYNEQFFGPGTRLTVL.

V is TRBV5-3 and J is TRBJ1-3, with unresolved D. TRBV5-3 is an ORF for which the function is uncertain. V dropped 6 bases and J dropped 0 bases, with 16 bases sitting between them. There are 16 residues in the CDR3. The CDR3 DNA follows: TGTGCCAGAACCCCCCCCTCAGGCCGCTCTGGAAACACCATATATTTT. Translation: CARTPPSGRSGNTIYF.

The V call is TRBV5-1, the J call TRBJ2-3; 11 nucleotides agree with TRBD2. After removal of 2 bases from V and 7 bases from J, the junction contained 9 bases not matched to a gene. Looked up from germline, CDR1 is SGHRS and CDR2 is YFSETQ. The CDR3 is 16 amino acids. CDR3 DNA: TGCGCCAGCAGCTTCACTGCCGGGACTAGCGGATATACGCAGTATTTT. Translated: CASSFTAGTSGYTQYF.

The rearrangement joins TRBV11-2 to TRBJ1-2; the D is unclear. V lost 1 base to trimming and J lost 6 bases, with 9 bases between them. The CDR3 is 13 amino acids. CDR1 and CDR2 (germline): SGHAT, FQNNGV. The CDR3 DNA reads TGTGCCAGCAGCTTAGCGGTCGGGGATGGCTACACCTTC. It encodes CASSLAVGDGYTF.